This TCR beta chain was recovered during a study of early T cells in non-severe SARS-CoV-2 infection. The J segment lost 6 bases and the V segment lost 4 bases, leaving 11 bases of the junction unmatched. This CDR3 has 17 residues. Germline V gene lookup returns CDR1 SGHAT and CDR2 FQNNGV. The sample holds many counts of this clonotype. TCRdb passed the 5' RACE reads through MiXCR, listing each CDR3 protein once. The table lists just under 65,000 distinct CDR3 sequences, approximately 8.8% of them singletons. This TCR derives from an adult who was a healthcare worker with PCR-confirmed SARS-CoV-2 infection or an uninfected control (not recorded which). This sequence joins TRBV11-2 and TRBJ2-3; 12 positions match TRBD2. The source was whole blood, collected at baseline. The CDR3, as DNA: TGTGCCAGCAGCTCCCGCCGCGGCCTAGCGGGAGGGGATACGCAGTATTTT. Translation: CASSSRRGLAGGDTQYF.